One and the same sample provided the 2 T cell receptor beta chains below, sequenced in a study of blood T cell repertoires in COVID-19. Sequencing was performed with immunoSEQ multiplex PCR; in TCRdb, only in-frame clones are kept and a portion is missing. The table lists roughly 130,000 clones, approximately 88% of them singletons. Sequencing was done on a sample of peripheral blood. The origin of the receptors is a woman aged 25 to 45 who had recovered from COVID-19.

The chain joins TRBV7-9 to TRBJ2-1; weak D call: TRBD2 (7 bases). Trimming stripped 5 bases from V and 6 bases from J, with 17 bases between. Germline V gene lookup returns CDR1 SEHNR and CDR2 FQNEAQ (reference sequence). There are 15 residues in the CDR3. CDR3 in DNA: TGTGCCAGCAGCCAAGACCAGGGGAGGGGCAATGAGCAGTTCTTC. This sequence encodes CASSQDQGRGNEQFF.

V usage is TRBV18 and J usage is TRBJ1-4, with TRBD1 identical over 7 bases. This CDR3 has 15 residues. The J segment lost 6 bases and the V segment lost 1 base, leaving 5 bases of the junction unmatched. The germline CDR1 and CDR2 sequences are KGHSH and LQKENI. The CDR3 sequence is CASSPLETGYEKLFF. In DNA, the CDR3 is TGTGCCAGCTCACCACTTGAGACAGGGTATGAAAAACTGTTTTTT.